What follows are 5 T cell receptor beta chains derived from one specimen sequenced in a study of blood T cell repertoires in COVID-19. Libraries were prepared by immunoSEQ multiplex PCR; TCRdb keeps only in-frame clonotypes and omits some of them. In the table there are approximately 92,000 clones, around three quarters of which are singletons. Input material: peripheral blood. The receptors here all came from a woman aged 60-75 years in a cohort sampled during active or convalescent COVID-19.

The chain couples TRBV30 to TRBJ2-5, with 10 nucleotides matching TRBD2. With V trimmed by 0 bases and J by 2 bases, 3 bases remained unmatched. The CDR3 contains 15 residues. Looked up from germline, CDR1 is GTSNPN and CDR2 is SVGIG (reference sequence). The CDR3 sequence is CAWSVAGGGQETQYF. Written as DNA, the CDR3 is TGTGCCTGGAGTGTAGCGGGGGGGGGACAAGAGACCCAGTACTTC.

This chain joins TRBV10-3 and TRBJ2-7; 7 nucleotides align to TRBD1. J was trimmed by 0 bases and V by 1 base; bases with no gene match: 3. Germline values: CDR1 ENHRY, CDR2 SYGVKD. The CDR3 totals 15 residues. CDR3 coding DNA: TGTGCCATCAGTGAGTTGGCAGGGGGCTCCTACGAGCAGTACTTC. It yields the protein CAISELAGGSYEQYF.

CDR3 region: CASSRTGDRRSYEQYF. DNA for the CDR3: TGTGCCAGTAGTCGGACAGGGGACAGGCGATCCTACGAGCAGTACTTC. The V gene is TRBV19, the J gene TRBJ2-7; 9 positions match TRBD1. The CDR3 spans 16 residues. V was clipped by 5 bases and J by 1 base; unmatched bases: 9. Germline CDR1 LNHDA, CDR2 SQIVND (reference sequence).

The chain uses TRBV2 and TRBJ1-3; a weak D match, TRBD1 (5 bases). V was pared by 8 bases and J by 4 bases, with 12 bases between. CDR1 SNHLY and CDR2 FYNNEI come from the germline V gene. This CDR3 spans 13 amino acids. The CDR3 sequence: CASGTYRGNTIYF. For the CDR3, the DNA is TGTGCCAGCGGAACGTACAGGGGAAACACCATATATTTT.

J is TRBJ2-1 and V is TRBV11-2, with 7 positions matching TRBD2. Germline V CDR1 and CDR2: SGHAT, FQNNGV. The CDR3 extends over 16 amino acids. J gave up 4 bases and V 0 bases, and 6 bases lay outside the gene matches. This chain's CDR3 is CASSLDLSGAYNEQFF. The CDR3 nucleotides are TGTGCCAGCAGCTTAGATCTGAGCGGGGCTTACAATGAGCAGTTCTTC.